This T cell receptor beta chain was recorded in a study of cytomegalovirus exposure and HLA in healthy donors (dated by TCRdb to 2017 to 2019). About the full investigation: An earlier analysis of some 600 of the donors reported 250 to 300 Gb of sequence data and roughly 120 million unique TCR beta sequences obtained from about 179 million T cells. About 300 gigabases of sequencing data and tens of millions of unique TCR sequences were included in an early release covering roughly 700 HLA-typed donors. Among the roughly 400 genotyped donors, 81% belonged to the genetic ancestry cluster associated with self-reported Caucasian donors. The study was designed to test whether signatures of past pathogen exposure could be identified by cataloging public T cell receptors. Using immunosequencing, the study profiled T cell repertoires from around 670 subjects and related those repertoires to cytomegalovirus serostatus. Along with the roughly 670-subject first cohort, a separate validation cohort of roughly 110 different subjects was used. High-throughput TCR immunosequencing, statistical association of individual TCRs with disease status, and machine learning were combined to predict cytomegalovirus infection status. To study patterns of TCR occurrence, a later analysis re-analyzed previously published TCR beta repertoires from around 670 donors and added high-resolution HLA genotyping. Rather than drawing on any new phenotypic data, the later analysis identified candidate immune exposures from TCR beta sequences and the way those sequences occurred across donors. In an earlier analysis of several hundred of the donors, high-throughput TCR beta sequencing was used to judge whether each TCR beta V gene segment behaved as functional or pseudogenic. Alongside the repertoire data, information on donor age, sex, ethnicity and CMV serostatus was compiled. A later genetic analysis took genome-wide SNP genotypes for about 55% of the roughly 670 donors and used that subset as a discovery cohort. All discovery cohort repertoires had been generated on a single sequencing platform. HLA typing included class I and class II loci at four-digit resolution. The number of typed donors differed by locus: about 620-630 for A, B, C, DRB1 and DQB1; some 540 for DQA1; 606 for DPA1; and some 470 for DPB1. Four or five DR-DQ haplotypes were handled as single units for association and clustering, since linkage in the cohort was strong. On average, about 240,000 unique TCR beta nucleotide sequences were sequenced per donor among 398 genotyped donors of the cohort, with roughly a sixth of those sequences being non-productive. Overall study outcomes, separate from this receptor: Because HLA typing was missing for some donors at each locus, association tests included only the typed subset. Compared with equally common non-associated chains, HLA-associated TCR beta chains in a later analysis were more clonally expanded and had lower generation probabilities. Most TCR sequences were observed very rarely across donors, whereas some public TCRs were present in many individuals. The sequencing pipeline was judged likely to have produced a cluster of highly shared sequence variants as a technical artifact. In a later genetic analysis, fewer N-insertions in productive TCRs were reported among donors in an Asian-associated ancestry cluster than the roughly 700-donor mean. Some 16 rarely observed V segments, including chromosome 9 orphons, were excluded from the earlier analysis of approximately 500 of the donors because counts were too low. Specific HLA alleles were associated with around 18,000 TCR beta sequences at a false discovery rate of 0.05 in a later analysis. Assigning TCR associations to individual alleles was difficult when HLA alleles, especially DR and DQ, strongly co-occurred. Some IMGT-functional V segments, including TRBV6-2 and TRBV6-3, could not be distinguished by the 87-base-pair reads and were therefore excluded. It was suggested by the authors that the approach could potentially be generalized to other disease states and immunological phenotypes. According to a later analysis, most CMV-associated TCR beta chains appeared to be HLA-restricted, and the HLA associations seemed to be driven largely by CMV exposure. CMV serostatus was the only immune exposure information available for the cohort. Only TCR beta chains were sequenced in this cohort, and the absence of alpha or paired-chain data limited detectable features. In a later analysis, several top co-occurrence clusters were reported to appear linked to parvovirus B19, influenza, CMV and Epstein-Barr virus. An earlier analysis of approximately 600 of the donors showed that most TCR beta V segments appeared in productive rearrangements either about 87% or about 30% of the time, which broadly matched IMGT annotations. Roughly uniform sequencing depth across donors was assumed in presence/absence analyses, although this assumption may not hold. In the study, roughly 160 TCR beta chains were listed as associated with cytomegalovirus. The classifier was reported to diagnose cytomegalovirus status with high specificity and sensitivity in both the original cohort and the validation cohort. According to a later analysis, TCR association rates differed among HLA loci, with DRB1 alleles showing the most associated TCRs and HLA-C alleles showing the fewest. A further reported finding was that TCR beta sequences accurately predicted the HLA-A and HLA-B alleles for most subjects in the first cohort. A few of the identified cytomegalovirus-associated TCR beta chains were confirmed in vitro to be specific for cytomegalovirus antigens. A later genetic analysis associated a missense DCLRE1C variant with V-gene and J-gene trimming of TCR beta chains, and an independent cohort replicated the association. Linkage disequilibrium might explain the correlated functional status among segregating V segments, but an unknown experimental factor could not be excluded.

Receptors were amplified or captured by the immunoSEQ multiplex PCR assay. For the multiplex PCR, a mixture combining 60 forward primers for TCR Vbeta segments and 13 reverse primers for TCR Jbeta segments was used. The CDR3 region of rearranged TCR beta genes was amplified from genomic DNA with a multiplex PCR assay. Amplified TCR beta libraries were sequenced as 87-base-pair reads on the Illumina HiSeq System. Per the authors' processing: A later analysis counted about 82 million unique TCR beta chains across the 690 or so repertoires, and some 11 million of these chains were shared by at least two donors. Raw reads were error-corrected and collapsed into unique sequences with a nearest-neighbor algorithm that merged closely related sequences to remove PCR and sequencing errors. V, D and J gene segments were assigned by aligning CDR3 sequences to IMGT reference sequences. For a sequence to be retained, at least a six-nucleotide match to both a V gene segment and a J gene segment was required. A rearrangement counted as productive if the CDR3 had no stop codons and remained in frame with V and J, and every other rearrangement counted as non-productive. CDR3 was defined by IMGT convention, running from the second conserved V-encoded cysteine to the conserved J-encoded phenylalanine. The earlier analysis of 550 to 650 of the donors excluded any sequence lacking an unambiguous match to a single V gene segment. In an earlier analysis of about 590 of the donors, a V segment was called functional when productive rearrangements were above 56.7%, and segregating when the standard deviation between donors exceeded 5%. A statistical classification framework was built to diagnose cytomegalovirus status from the catalog of TCR beta chain sequences. In a later analysis, V and J genes were assigned by comparing TCR nucleotide sequences against IMGT/GENE-DB human TR gene sequences. A later analysis assigned CDR3 sequences and most-parsimonious VDJ recombination scenarios with the TCRdist pipeline. In a later analysis, each TCR beta chain was defined by its CDR3 amino acid sequence together with its V-gene family, and reads without a unique V-gene family were excluded. In a later analysis, 500 to 700 highly shared, low-generation-probability nucleotide sequences were removed to address suspected cross-contamination and a sequencing artifact. For each public chain, a later analysis derived a clonal expansion index from normalized ranks of inferred template counts within each repertoire. Generation probabilities in a later analysis came from a VDJ recombination model fitted to out-of-frame rearrangements, and those results were checked against IGoR. In a later analysis, hypergeometric tests were used to score TCR-TCR, TCR-HLA and TCR-CMV co-occurrence, with a repertoire-size bias correction applied to TCR pairs. In a later analysis, false discovery rates were estimated by permuting HLA or CMV assignments 20 times. In a later analysis, co-occurring TCRs were grouped using DBSCAN, and TCRdist sequence similarity was added for clustering within HLA-allele-positive subsets. Repertoires with fewer than 30,000 or more than 120,000 public chains were left out of co-occurrence clustering, as were about five repertoires with anomalous nucleotide sharing. TCRdb carries this immuneACCESS record with in-frame sequences only. Its versions omit some clonotypes, under half of them owing to an unresolved V gene in the studies checked, with the rest unexplained. The DNA gave D and trimming, while V, J and clone size come from that table. The sample has fewer than 140,000 clones on record, 75% of them singletons. The leading ten clones occupy around 3% of the sample.

V is reduced by 5 bases and J by 8 bases, leaving a spacing of 15 bases between them. CDR1 and CDR2 (SGHVS, FQNEAQ) derive from the germline V gene. The CDR3 spans 14 residues, from the cysteine through the phenylalanine. CDR3 DNA only is kept here, 42 bases in frame from base 1. The cohort comprised hundreds of healthy bone marrow donors. At the time of sampling, all cohort members were nominally healthy, though unrecorded immune exposures were likely present. The donor tested CMV seropositive, placing the donor among the 250 to 350 seropositive members of the cohort. Every donor gave a peripheral blood sample, and the peripheral blood mononuclear cells from that sample were used for TCR beta sequencing. The Qiagen DNeasy Blood Extraction Kit was used to extract genomic DNA from the blood cell samples. This clone was seen a single time. Which antigen it targets is not known. No base quality values were provided; no much bigger clone lies one nucleotide off.

Source material: PBMCs. The rearrangement combines TRBV7-8 with TRBJ1-4; the D gene lacks a confident call. This TCR was recovered from a male donor in good health and CMV-seropositive. CDR3 sequence: CASSRGSAGEKLFF. The bases read TGTGCCAGCAGCCGGGGTTCGGCGGGAGAAAAACTGTTTTTT.